Following are 12 T cell receptor beta chains from one sample sequenced in a study of blood T cells in healthy people across ages. Through a sample-barcoded 5' primer and a J-beta primer mix, a second PCR was run for roughly 7 to 12 cycles. TCRdb re-analysed the 5' RACE reads in MiXCR, keeping a single row per CDR3 protein. The sample records approximately 1.5 million distinct CDR3 sequences, roughly two fifths being singletons. Specimen: blood. These receptors came from a woman between 18 and 29 years old in good health.

This clonotype was counted a few times. The genes are TRBV12-3 or TRBV12-4 and TRBJ2-1; no firm D call. This CDR3 has 15 residues. Trimming shortened V by 1 base and J by 6 bases, and 13 bases separated the two germline ends. The CDR3, as DNA: TGTGCCAGCAGTTTAGGACGCCACCCGGCCAATGAGCAGTTCTTC. It codes for CASSLGRHPANEQFF.

This clonotype was recorded a few times. V and J are TRBV10-3 and TRBJ2-7, with 8 bases matching TRBD1. This CDR3 is 15 amino acids long. Germline V gives CDR1 ENHRY, CDR2 SYGVKD. Unmatched junction bases numbered 12, after V lost 11 bases and J lost 0 bases. In DNA, the CDR3 is TGTGCCGCCGGGACGGGGGACAGGAGCTCCTACGAGCAGTACTTC. Translation gives CAAGTGDRSSYEQYF.

In this sample, this clonotype turned up a few times. The chain has TRBV7-8 and TRBJ2-1; D might be TRBD2 (6 bases). V lost 4 bases, J lost 5 bases, and 12 bases lay in between. Germline assignment: CDR1 SGHVS and CDR2 FQNEAQ. The length of the CDR3 is 14 residues. The CDR3 nucleotides read TGTGCCAGCAGCTCCCGACTAGGAGACAATGAGCAGTTCTTC. Translated, it gives CASSSRLGDNEQFF.

The V call is TRBV2, the J call TRBJ2-7; D may be TRBD2 (6 bases). Looked up from germline, CDR1 is SNHLY and CDR2 is FYNNEI. The CDR3 runs to 13 residues. V dropped 7 bases and J dropped 6 bases, with 16 bases sitting between them. CDR3 sequence (DNA): TGTGCCAGCACTGTTCCGGGGGATCTCGAGCAGTACTTC. Translation gives CASTVPGDLEQYF.

The V and J genes are TRBV2 and TRBJ1-2, with D possibly matching TRBD1 (6 bases). The germline CDR1 and CDR2 sequences are SNHLY and FYNNEI. The CDR3 runs to 15 residues. V dropped 2 bases and J dropped 5 bases, with 15 bases sitting between them. The CDR3 sequence is CASSEQGPSSYGYTF. In DNA form, the CDR3 reads TGTGCCAGCAGTGAACAGGGGCCAAGCAGTTATGGCTACACCTTC.

This chain connects TRBV29-1 to TRBJ1-1; no reliable D call. CDR1 is SQVTM, CDR2 ANQGSEA, per germline. Trimming removed 6 bases at V and 0 bases at J, with 11 bases between. The CDR3 is made up of 13 amino acids. The CDR3 nucleotides read TGCAGCGTGGTCGGATTCTTGAACACTGAAGCTTTCTTT. This gives the protein CSVVGFLNTEAFF.

This clonotype was seen more than once but under ten times. The rearrangement joins TRBV20-1 to TRBJ1-5; D may be TRBD1 (6 bases). CDR1 and CDR2 (germline): DFQATT, SNEGSKA (reference sequence). CDR3 size: 14 residues. V dropped 5 bases and J dropped 7 bases, with 18 bases sitting between them. CDR3 sequence: CSASAGAGEQPQHF. CDR3 DNA: TGCAGTGCTTCGGCAGGGGCGGGAGAACAGCCCCAGCATTTT.

V gene TRBV20-1 combines with J gene TRBJ2-3; 9 bases are a match to TRBD2. The CDR3 covers 14 residues. The V gene's germline CDR1 is DFQATT and CDR2 SNEGSKA (reference sequence). CDR3 DNA: TGCAGGGGGATCTCTAGCGGGAACACAGATACGCAGTATTTT. It is translated as CRGISSGNTDTQYF.

This clonotype appeared a single time. The chain links TRBV29-1 to TRBJ1-1; 8 bases agree with TRBD1. CDR3 length equals 12 residues. Germline V gene sequence: CDR1 SQVTM, CDR2 ANQGSEA. V gave up 7 bases and J gave up 3 bases; unmatched junction bases: 4. The CDR3 DNA reads TGCAGCGGACAGGGGTGGGACACTGAAGCTTTCTTT. Translating gives CSGQGWDTEAFF.

In its sample, this clonotype was seen a few times. The CDR3 reads CASSSSPFTPSTDTQYF. For the CDR3, the DNA is TGTGCCAGCAGCTCGAGTCCCTTCACGCCGAGCACAGATACGCAGTATTTT. This chain uses TRBV7-8 with TRBJ2-3; no clear D. The V end was cut by 4 bases, the J end by 0 bases, with 17 bases between. The CDR3 spans 17 residues. Germline V gene lookup returns CDR1 SGHVS and CDR2 FQNEAQ.

This clonotype has more than one count but fewer than ten. The chain uses TRBV5-1 and TRBJ2-2, with 8 nucleotides matching TRBD1. The germline V gene encodes CDR1 SGHRS and CDR2 YFSETQ. This CDR3 is 17 amino acids long. The V and J ends lost 0 bases and 1 base, in that order; junction bases with no gene match: 5. The CDR3 region is CASSLGSGGRNTGELFF. DNA for the CDR3: TGCGCCAGCAGCTTGGGGTCAGGGGGCAGGAACACCGGGGAGCTGTTTTTT.

This chain joins TRBV6-2 or TRBV6-3 and TRBJ2-7, with TRBD2 matching 12 bases. The CDR3 is 15 residues long. The germline V gene has CDR1 MNHEY and CDR2 SVGEGT. The ends lost 2 bases at V and 7 bases at J; junction bases unmatched: 6. The CDR3 loop reads CASSYLAGGTNEQYF. Here the CDR3 DNA reads TGTGCCAGCAGTTACCTAGCGGGAGGGACGAATGAGCAGTACTTC.